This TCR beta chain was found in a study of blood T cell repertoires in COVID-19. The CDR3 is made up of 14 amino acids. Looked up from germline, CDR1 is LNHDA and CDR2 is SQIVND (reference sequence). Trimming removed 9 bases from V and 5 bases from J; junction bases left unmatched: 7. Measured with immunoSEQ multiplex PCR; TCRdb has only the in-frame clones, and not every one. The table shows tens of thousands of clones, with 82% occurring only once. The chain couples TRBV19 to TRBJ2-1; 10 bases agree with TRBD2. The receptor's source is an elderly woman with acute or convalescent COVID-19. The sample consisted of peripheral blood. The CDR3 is CASRTSGKNNEQFF. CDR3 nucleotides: TGTGCCAGCCGAACTAGCGGGAAAAACAATGAGCAGTTCTTC.